The 14 T cell receptor beta chains presented below share a single source sample, sequenced in a study of regulatory T cells in long-lasting Graves disease. HTBI primers from iRepertoire and Arm-PCR of CDR3 regions yielded the TCR beta libraries. TCRdb independently ran MiXCR on the multiplex PCR reads; one entry per CDR3 protein. The top ten hold 20% to 25% of the sample, which has about 420,000 distinct CDR3 sequences, roughly 17% seen once. This sample's time point: newly diagnosed GD, antithyroid drugs for less than 3 months. There was RNA extracted from PBMCs, and the TCR library was made from it. This same sample was also part of a study on T cells in Graves' hyperthyroidism and ophthalmopathy.

The specimen was peripheral blood mononuclear cells (PBMCs), collected at new diagnosis, from a patient treated with antithyroid drugs. These receptors all stem from a young woman with Graves disease.

There are many counts of this clonotype. The chain joins TRBV9 to TRBJ2-5; D is uncertain. V lost 4 bases to trimming and J lost 5 bases, with 12 bases between them. Germline V gene lookup returns CDR1 SGDLS and CDR2 YYNGEE. This CDR3 contains 13 residues. The CDR3, as DNA: TGTGCCAGCAGCCTTGACTTCTTTGAGACCCAGTACTTC. Protein product: CASSLDFFETQYF.

V and J are TRBV28 and TRBJ2-7; 9 positions agree with TRBD1. V lost 6 bases and J lost 3; bases outside the gene matches: 9. The CDR3 spans 15 residues. CDR1 is MDHEN and CDR2 is SYDVKM in the germline V gene. In DNA form, the CDR3 reads TGTGCCAGCAGGGGGTCGGGACAGGGAAACTACGAGCAGTACTTC. This gives the protein CASRGSGQGNYEQYF.

Of note for this clonotype: A much bigger clone sits one base away, suggesting this may be a read error. Here the CDR3 DNA reads TGTGCCAGCAGGAAACTAGCGGGGAGCCAAGAGACCCAGTACTTC. Its translation: CASRKLAGSQETQYF. The chain uses TRBV7-8 and TRBJ2-1; 10 bases match TRBD2. The J call is uncertain, as TRBJ2-5 better fits the DNA end. The length of the CDR3 is 15 residues. Germline CDR1 is SGHVS and CDR2 is FQNEAQ.

Regarding this clonotype: The junction departs from germline at one end; a sequencing error may be responsible. J is TRBJ2-5 and V is TRBV10-3; 11 nucleotides agree with TRBD2. Germline CDR1 and CDR2: ENHRY and SYGVKD. The CDR3 extends over 16 amino acids. The CDR3 DNA is TGTGCCATCAGTGATGTGGGGACTAGCGGCCAAGGGACCCAGTACTTC. This encodes CAISDVGTSGQGTQYF.

The genes are TRBV12-3 or TRBV12-4 and TRBJ1-1, with a possible D match to TRBD1 (5 bases). V dropped 7 bases and J dropped 1 base, with 10 bases sitting between them. CDR3 length: 13 residues. The CDR3 reads CASNKQENTEAFF. As DNA, the CDR3 is TGTGCCAGCAACAAACAGGAGAACACTGAAGCTTTCTTT.

The chain links TRBV19 to TRBJ2-5; no reliable D call. The germline V gene encodes CDR1 LNHDA and CDR2 SQIVND (reference sequence). The length of the CDR3 is 15 residues. Trimming left V 3 bases short and J 4 bases short, with 15 bases between. CDR3: CASSIWTGDRETQYF. In nucleotides, the CDR3 is TGTGCCAGTAGTATCTGGACGGGTGATCGAGAGACCCAGTACTTC.

In this sample, this clonotype turned up many times. The chain joins TRBV7-9 to TRBJ2-5, with D uncertain. The CDR3 extends over 13 amino acids. V was cut by 2 bases and J by 0 bases, with 4 bases left in between. Germline loops: CDR1 SEHNR, CDR2 FQNEAQ (reference sequence). The CDR3 region has the DNA TGTGCCAGCAGCTTACCATACCAAGAGACCCAGTACTTC. Translating it yields CASSLPYQETQYF.

A few counts support this clonotype. No conserved phenylalanine or tryptophan ends this CDR3, so it is likely a read error. The chain couples TRBV27 to TRBJ2-7, with D tentatively TRBD1 (6 bases). The germline V gene has CDR1 MNHEY and CDR2 SMNVEV (reference sequence). V dropped 0 bases and J dropped 4 bases, with 10 bases sitting between them. The CDR3 length is 14 residues. CDR3 sequence reads: CASSLSGAGYEQYL. The CDR3 nucleotides are TGTGCCAGCAGTTTATCGGGGGCCGGATACGAGCAGTACCTC.

The rearrangement uses TRBV28 and TRBJ2-1; D not resolved. Germline CDR1 is MDHEN and CDR2 is SYDVKM. The CDR3 extends over 14 amino acids. Deletions cut 6 bases from V and 3 bases from J, with 12 bases between. The CDR3 reads CASSPTPLYNEQFF. CDR3 sequence (DNA): TGTGCCAGCAGCCCGACGCCGCTCTACAATGAGCAGTTCTTC.

This clonotype has more than one count but fewer than ten. V and J are TRBV3-1 and TRBJ2-5; D is unresolved. Trimming shortened V by 0 bases and J by 5 bases, and 10 bases separated the two germline ends. The CDR3 is 14 amino acids. CDR1 is LGHDT and CDR2 is YNNKEL in the germline V gene (reference sequence). CDR3: CASSQDLYRETQYF. The CDR3 nucleotides read TGTGCCAGCAGCCAAGATCTGTATCGGGAGACCCAGTACTTC.

This clonotype was seen repeatedly, ten times or more. The V call is TRBV28, the J call TRBJ2-5; D is ambiguous. V was pared by 3 bases and J by 4 bases, with 18 bases between. From germline, CDR1 is MDHEN and CDR2 SYDVKM. The CDR3 contains 16 residues. This CDR3 reads CASSLSSHKGPETQYF. The CDR3 region has the DNA TGTGCCAGCAGTTTGAGTAGCCATAAGGGCCCAGAGACCCAGTACTTC.

Of note for this clonotype: A read error is likely, as this CDR3 ends without the conserved phenylalanine or tryptophan. V and J are TRBV11-3 and TRBJ1-1; D is unresolved. The CDR3 covers 12 residues. Looked up from germline, CDR1 is SGHNT and CDR2 is YENEEA. The ends were cut back, 3 bases at V and 7 bases at J, with 9 bases in the middle. The DNA of the CDR3 is TGTGCCAGCAGCTTTTCGGACGGTGAAGCTTTCTCT. Protein product: CASSFSDGEAFS.

This clonotype was seen repeatedly, ten times or more. The genes are TRBV12-5 and TRBJ2-3; 7 bases match TRBD1. This CDR3 is 14 amino acids long. With 6 bases clipped from V and 4 bases from J, the junction kept 7 bases outside the gene matches. Germline CDR1 is LGHNT and CDR2 is FRNRAP. The CDR3 DNA sequence: TGTGCTAGTGGGAGAGGACAGGAAGCAGATACGCAGTATTTT. Translation gives CASGRGQEADTQYF. Variable domain in full (rest from reference TRBV12-5 and TRBJ2-3): DARVTQTPRHKVTEMGQEVTMRCQPILGHNTVFWYRQTMMQGLELLAYFRNRAPLDDSGMPKDRFSAEMPDATLATLKIQPSEPRDSAVYFCASGRGQEADTQYFGPGTRLTVL.

This clonotype came up a few times. The chain joins TRBV7-9 to TRBJ2-3; 7 positions agree with TRBD2. CDR1 SEHNR and CDR2 FQNEAQ come from the germline V gene (reference sequence). There are 17 residues in the CDR3. After removal of 3 bases from V and 2 bases from J, the junction contained 11 bases not matched to a gene. CDR3 protein: CASSFPTGRGDTDTQYF. CDR3 bases: TGTGCCAGCAGCTTTCCGACGGGGAGGGGAGACACAGATACGCAGTATTTT.